This T cell receptor (beta chain) was sequenced during a study of identical twins. The CDR3 is made up of 15 amino acids. Germline CDR1 is DFQATT and CDR2 is SNEGSKA (reference sequence). Germline trimming cut 2 bases from V and 5 bases from J; bases unmatched to any gene: 6. MiXCR, run by TCRdb on the 5' RACE reads, gives a single entry per CDR3 protein. The data hold about 890,000 distinct CDR3 sequences, with over 9% observed a single time. Concerning this clonotype itself: What it recognizes is unknown.

Study outcomes and limitations: Researchers reported excess low generation probability among twin-shared out-of-frame alpha sequences. Beta out-of-frame sequences showed weaker excess twin sharing.

Healthy Caucasians alone served as donors. The same specimen was also included in a second study, on yellow fever vaccine responses in identical twins. This second study says: Twins reportedly had a vaccine T cell response that seemed partly convergent, partly personalized.

The J gene is TRBJ2-1, the V gene TRBV20-1, with TRBD2 identical over 10 bases. The TCR comes from a woman aged 18-29 years in good health. Sequenced sample: PBMCs. CDR3 region: CSARKGLAYNNEQFF. Written as DNA, the CDR3 is TGCAGTGCTAGAAAGGGACTAGCGTATAACAATGAGCAGTTCTTC.